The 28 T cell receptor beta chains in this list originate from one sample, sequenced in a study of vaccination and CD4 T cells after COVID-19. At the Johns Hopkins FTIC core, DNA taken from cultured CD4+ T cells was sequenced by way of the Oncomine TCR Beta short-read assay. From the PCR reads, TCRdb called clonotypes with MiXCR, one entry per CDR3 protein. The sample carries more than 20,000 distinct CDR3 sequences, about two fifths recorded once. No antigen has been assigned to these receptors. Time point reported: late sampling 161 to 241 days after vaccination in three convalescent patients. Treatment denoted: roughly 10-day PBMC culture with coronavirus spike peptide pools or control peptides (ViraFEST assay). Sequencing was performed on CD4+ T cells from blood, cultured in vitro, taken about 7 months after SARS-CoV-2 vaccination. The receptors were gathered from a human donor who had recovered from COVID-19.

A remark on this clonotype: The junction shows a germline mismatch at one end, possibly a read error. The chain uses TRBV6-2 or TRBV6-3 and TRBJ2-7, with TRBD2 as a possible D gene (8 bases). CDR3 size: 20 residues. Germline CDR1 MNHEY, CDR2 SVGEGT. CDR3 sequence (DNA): TGTGCCGGCAGACCCGAAACACCCTGGACAGGACGGGAGGGTGGGTACGAGCAGTACTTC. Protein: CAGRPETPWTGREGGYEQYF.

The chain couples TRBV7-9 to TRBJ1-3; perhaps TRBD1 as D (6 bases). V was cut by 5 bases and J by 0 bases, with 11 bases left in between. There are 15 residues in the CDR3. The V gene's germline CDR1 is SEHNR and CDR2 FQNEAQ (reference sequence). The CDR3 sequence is CASSQQGISGNTIYF. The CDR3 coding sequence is TGTGCCAGCAGCCAGCAGGGGATCTCTGGAAACACCATATATTTT.

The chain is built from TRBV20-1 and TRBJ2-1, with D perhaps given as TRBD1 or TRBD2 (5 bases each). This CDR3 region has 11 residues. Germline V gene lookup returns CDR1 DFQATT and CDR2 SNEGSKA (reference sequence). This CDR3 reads CRGWGSNEQFF. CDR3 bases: TGCAGGGGGTGGGGGAGCAATGAGCAGTTCTTC.

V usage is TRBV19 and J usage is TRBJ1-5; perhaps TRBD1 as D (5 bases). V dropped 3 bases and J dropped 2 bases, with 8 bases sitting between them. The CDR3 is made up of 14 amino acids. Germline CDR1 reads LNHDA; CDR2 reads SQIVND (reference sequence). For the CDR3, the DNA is TGTGCCAGTAGTATGCAGACAGGCAATCAGCCCCAGCATTTT. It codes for CASSMQTGNQPQHF.

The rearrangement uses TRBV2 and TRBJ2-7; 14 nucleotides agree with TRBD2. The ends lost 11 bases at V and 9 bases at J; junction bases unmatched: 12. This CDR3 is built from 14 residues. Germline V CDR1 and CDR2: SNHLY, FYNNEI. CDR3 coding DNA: TGTGCCGCAAGCGGCGGGGGACTAGCGGGGGTGCAGTACTTC. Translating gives CAASGGGLAGVQYF. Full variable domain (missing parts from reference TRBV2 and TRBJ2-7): EPEVTQTPSHQVTQMGQEVILRCVPISNHLYFYWYRQILGQKVEFLVSFYNNEISEKSEIFDDQFSVERPDGSNFTLKIRSTKLEDSAMYFCAASGGGLAGVQYFGPGTRLTVT.

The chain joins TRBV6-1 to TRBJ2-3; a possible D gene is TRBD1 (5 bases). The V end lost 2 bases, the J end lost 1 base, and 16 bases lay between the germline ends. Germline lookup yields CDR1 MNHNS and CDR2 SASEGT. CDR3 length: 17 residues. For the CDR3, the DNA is TGTGCCAGCAGTGAATATGGTCCGCCCAGGGGCACAGATACGCAGTATTTT. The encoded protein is CASSEYGPPRGTDTQYF.

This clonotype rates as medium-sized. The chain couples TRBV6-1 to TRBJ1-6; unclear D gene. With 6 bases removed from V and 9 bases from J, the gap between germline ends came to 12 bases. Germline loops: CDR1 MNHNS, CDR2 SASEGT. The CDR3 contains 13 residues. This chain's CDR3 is CASSLNVGSPLHF. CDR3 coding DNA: TGTGCCAGCAGCCTAAACGTGGGTTCACCCCTCCACTTT.

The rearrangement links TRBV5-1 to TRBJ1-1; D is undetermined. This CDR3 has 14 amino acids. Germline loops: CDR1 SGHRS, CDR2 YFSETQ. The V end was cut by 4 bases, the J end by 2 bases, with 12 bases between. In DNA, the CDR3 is TGCGCCAGCAGCAACGGCGACACTAACACTGAAGCTTTCTTT. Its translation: CASSNGDTNTEAFF.

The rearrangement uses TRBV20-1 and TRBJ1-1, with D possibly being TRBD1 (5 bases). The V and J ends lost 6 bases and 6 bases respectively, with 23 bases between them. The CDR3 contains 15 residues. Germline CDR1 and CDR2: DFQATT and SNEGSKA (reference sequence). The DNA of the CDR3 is TGCAGTGCATCCCGGGCAGGGCCAACATTGGCTGAAGCTTTCTTT. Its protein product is CSASRAGPTLAEAFF.

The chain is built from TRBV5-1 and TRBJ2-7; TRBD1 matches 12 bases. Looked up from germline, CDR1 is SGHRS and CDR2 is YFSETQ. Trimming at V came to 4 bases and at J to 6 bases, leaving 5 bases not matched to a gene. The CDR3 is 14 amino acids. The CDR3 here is CASSGGTGGGEQYF. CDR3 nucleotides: TGCGCCAGCAGCGGAGGGACAGGGGGCGGCGAGCAGTACTTC.

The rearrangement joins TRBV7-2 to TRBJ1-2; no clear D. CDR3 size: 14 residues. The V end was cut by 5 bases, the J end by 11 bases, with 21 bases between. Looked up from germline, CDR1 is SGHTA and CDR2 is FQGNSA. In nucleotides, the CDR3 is TGTGCCAGCAGCCCCGTGGCCCCGTTCGGCTTGTACACCTTC. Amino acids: CASSPVAPFGLYTF. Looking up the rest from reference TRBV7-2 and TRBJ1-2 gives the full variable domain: GAGVSQSPSNKVTEKGKDVELRCDPISGHTALYWYRQSLGQGLEFLIYFQGNSAPDKSGLPSDRFSAERTGGSVSTLTIQRTQQEDSAVYLCASSPVAPFGLYTFGSGTRLTVV.

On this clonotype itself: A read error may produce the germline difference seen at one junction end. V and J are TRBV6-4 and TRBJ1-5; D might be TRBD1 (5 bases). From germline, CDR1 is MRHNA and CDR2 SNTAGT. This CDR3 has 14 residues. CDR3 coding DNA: TGTACCAGCAAGGACAAATATAGCAATCAGCCCCAGCATTTT. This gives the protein CTSKDKYSNQPQHF.

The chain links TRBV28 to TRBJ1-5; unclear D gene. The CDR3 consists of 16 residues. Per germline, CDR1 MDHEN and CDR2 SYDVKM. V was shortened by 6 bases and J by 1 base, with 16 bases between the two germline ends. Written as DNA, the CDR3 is TGTGCCAGCAGCCCCCTTAGGGCAGCAAGCAATCAGCCCCAGCATTTT. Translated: CASSPLRAASNQPQHF.

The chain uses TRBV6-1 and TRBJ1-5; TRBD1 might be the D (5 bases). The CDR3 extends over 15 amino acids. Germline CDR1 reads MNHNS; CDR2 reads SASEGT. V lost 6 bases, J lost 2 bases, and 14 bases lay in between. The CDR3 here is CASRPQASGNQPQHF. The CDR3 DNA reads TGTGCCAGCAGACCACAGGCGTCGGGCAATCAGCCCCAGCATTTT.

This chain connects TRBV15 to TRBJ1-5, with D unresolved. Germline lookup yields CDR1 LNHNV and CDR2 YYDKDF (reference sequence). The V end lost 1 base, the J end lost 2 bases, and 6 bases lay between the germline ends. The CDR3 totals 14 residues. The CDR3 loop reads CATSRVGGNQPQHF. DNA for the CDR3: TGTGCCACCAGCAGAGTTGGCGGCAATCAGCCCCAGCATTTT.

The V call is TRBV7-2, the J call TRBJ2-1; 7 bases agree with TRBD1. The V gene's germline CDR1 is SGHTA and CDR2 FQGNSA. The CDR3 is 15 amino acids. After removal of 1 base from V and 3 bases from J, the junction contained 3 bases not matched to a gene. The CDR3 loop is CASSLEGTVYNEQFF. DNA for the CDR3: TGTGCCAGCAGCTTAGAAGGGACAGTCTACAATGAGCAGTTCTTC. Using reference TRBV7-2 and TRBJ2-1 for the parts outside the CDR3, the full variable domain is GAGVSQSPSNKVTEKGKDVELRCDPISGHTALYWYRQSLGQGLEFLIYFQGNSAPDKSGLPSDRFSAERTGGSVSTLTIQRTQQEDSAVYLCASSLEGTVYNEQFFGPGTRLTVL.

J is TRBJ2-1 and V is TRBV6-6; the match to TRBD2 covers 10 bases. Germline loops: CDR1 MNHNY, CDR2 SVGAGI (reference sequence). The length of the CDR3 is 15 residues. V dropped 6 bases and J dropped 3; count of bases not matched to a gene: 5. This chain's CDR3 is CASSRGLADYNEQFF. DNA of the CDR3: TGTGCCAGCAGCCGAGGACTAGCGGACTACAATGAGCAGTTCTTC.

As DNA, the CDR3 is TGTGCCAGCAGCAAAAAGGGCTTTCGGGAGAACACTGAAGCTTTCTTT. Protein sequence: CASSKKGFRENTEAFF. The chain is built from TRBV7-2 and TRBJ1-1; D unresolved. CDR1 and CDR2 (germline): SGHTA, FQGNSA. The CDR3 runs 16 residues. Trimming left V 5 bases short and J 1 base short, with 17 bases between.

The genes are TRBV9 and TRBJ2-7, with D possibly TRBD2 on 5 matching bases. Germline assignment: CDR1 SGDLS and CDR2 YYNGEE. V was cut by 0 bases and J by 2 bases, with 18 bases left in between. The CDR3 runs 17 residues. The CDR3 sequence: CASSVAPGGQVAYEQYF. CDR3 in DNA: TGTGCCAGCAGCGTAGCCCCGGGCGGGCAGGTAGCCTACGAGCAGTACTTC.

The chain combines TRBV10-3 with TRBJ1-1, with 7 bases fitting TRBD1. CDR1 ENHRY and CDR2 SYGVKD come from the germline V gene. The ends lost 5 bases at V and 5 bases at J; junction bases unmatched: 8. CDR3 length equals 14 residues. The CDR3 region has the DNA TGTGCCATCAGTAAGGACAGGCGGGAGACTGAAGCTTTCTTT. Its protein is CAISKDRRETEAFF.

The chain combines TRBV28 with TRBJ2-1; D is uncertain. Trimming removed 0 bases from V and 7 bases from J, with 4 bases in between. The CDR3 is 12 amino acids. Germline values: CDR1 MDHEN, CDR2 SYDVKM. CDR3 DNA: TGTGCCAGCAGTTTATGGGGGAATGAGCAGTTCTTC. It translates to CASSLWGNEQFF. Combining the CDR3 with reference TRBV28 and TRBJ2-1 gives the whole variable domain DVKVTQSSRYLVKRTGEKVFLECVQDMDHENMFWYRQDPGLGLRLIYFSYDVKMKEKGDIPEGYSVSREKKERFSLILESASTNQTSMYLCASSLWGNEQFFGPGTRLTVL.

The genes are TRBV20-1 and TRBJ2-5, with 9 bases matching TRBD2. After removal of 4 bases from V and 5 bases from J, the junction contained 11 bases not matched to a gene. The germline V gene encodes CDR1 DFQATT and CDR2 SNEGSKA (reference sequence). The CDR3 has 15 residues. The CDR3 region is CSANIAGELSETQYF. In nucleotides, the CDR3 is TGCAGTGCTAACATAGCGGGAGAGCTTTCGGAGACCCAGTACTTC.

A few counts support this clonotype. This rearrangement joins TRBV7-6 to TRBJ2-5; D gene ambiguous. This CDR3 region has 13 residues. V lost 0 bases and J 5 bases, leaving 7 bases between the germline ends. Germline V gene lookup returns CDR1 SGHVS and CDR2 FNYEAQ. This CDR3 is CASSLAELETQYF. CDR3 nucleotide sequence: TGTGCCAGCAGCTTAGCAGAGTTGGAGACCCAGTACTTC.

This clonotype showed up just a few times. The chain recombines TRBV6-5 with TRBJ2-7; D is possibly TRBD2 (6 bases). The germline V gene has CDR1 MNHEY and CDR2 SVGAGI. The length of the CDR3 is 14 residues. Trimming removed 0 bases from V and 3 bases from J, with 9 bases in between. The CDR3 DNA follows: TGTGCCAGCAGTTACTCTGGAGGGAACTACGAGCAGTACTTC. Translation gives CASSYSGGNYEQYF.

Here the CDR3 DNA reads TGTGCCAGCAGCCGAGGACAAGAGACCCAGTACTTC. Amino acid sequence: CASSRGQETQYF. This chain joins TRBV7-9 and TRBJ2-5, with no clear D. V lost 5 bases and J lost 2, with 6 bases in between. The CDR3 length is 12 residues. Looked up from germline, CDR1 is SEHNR and CDR2 is FQNEAQ (reference sequence). Supplemented by reference TRBV7-9 and TRBJ2-5, the full variable domain reads DTGVSQNPRHKITKRGQNVTFRCDPISEHNRLYWYRQTLGQGPEFLTYFQNEAQLEKSRLLSDRFSAERPKGSFSTLEIQRTEQGDSAMYLCASSRGQETQYFGPGTRLLVL.

The CDR3 DNA sequence: TGTGCCAGCAGCTTACTCCTCACAGATACGCAGTATTTT. It is translated as CASSLLLTDTQYF. The V gene is TRBV7-3, the J gene TRBJ2-3, with D hard to call. The V and J ends lost 2 bases and 2 bases respectively, with 5 bases between them. CDR1 and CDR2 (germline): SGHTA, FQGTGA. This CDR3 comprises 13 residues.

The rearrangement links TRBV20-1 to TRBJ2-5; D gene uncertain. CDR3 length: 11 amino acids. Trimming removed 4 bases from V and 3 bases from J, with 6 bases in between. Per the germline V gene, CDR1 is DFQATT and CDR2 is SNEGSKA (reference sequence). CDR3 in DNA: TGCAGTGCTATACCCAAAGAGACCCAGTACTTC. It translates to CSAIPKETQYF.

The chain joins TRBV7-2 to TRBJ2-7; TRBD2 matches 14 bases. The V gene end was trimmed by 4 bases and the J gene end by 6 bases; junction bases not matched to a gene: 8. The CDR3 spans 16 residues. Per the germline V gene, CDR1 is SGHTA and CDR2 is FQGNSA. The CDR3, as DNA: TGTGCCAGCAGCTCGGGACTAGCGGGAGTCCGGGGCGAGCAGTACTTC. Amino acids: CASSSGLAGVRGEQYF. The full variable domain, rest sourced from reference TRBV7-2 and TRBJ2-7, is GAGVSQSPSNKVTEKGKDVELRCDPISGHTALYWYRQSLGQGLEFLIYFQGNSAPDKSGLPSDRFSAERTGGSVSTLTIQRTQQEDSAVYLCASSSGLAGVRGEQYFGPGTRLTVT.